Listed here is a single T cell receptor (beta chain). This sample was taken from a study of Ad26.COV2.S vaccination and SARS-CoV-2 variants. The treatment: around 19 received Ad26.COV2.S at low or high dose, single or two shots; a few received placebo; per-sample allocation not given. The study sampled participants on day 63 after the first vaccine or placebo injection. Profiling relied on immunoSEQ multiplex PCR, and the TCRdb table lists in-frame clones only, not all of them. The table includes roughly 700,000 clones, more than 80% detected once. V was trimmed by 6 bases and J by 4 bases, leaving 15 bases between them. Germline CDR1 and CDR2: SNHLY and FYNNEI. The CDR3 runs 14 residues.

This TCR came from a person aged 18-60 years who received the Ad26.COV2.S COVID-19 vaccine or a placebo. This chain connects TRBV2 to TRBJ1-1; D is ambiguous. The sample was peripheral blood, taken in a trial of Ad26.COV2.S vaccine versus placebo. The chain's CDR3 is CASSPLRVATEAFF. CDR3 nucleotide sequence: TGTGCCAGCAGCCCGTTGCGGGTGGCCACTGAAGCTTTCTTT.